Listed below are T cell receptor beta chains from one sample, sequenced in a study of cytomegalovirus exposure and HLA in healthy donors. The table came from immunoSEQ multiplex PCR; TCRdb's copy has only in-frame clones and leaves some out. The data hold about 98,000 clones, with around 90% observed a single time. Sequenced sample: PBMCs. Source of these receptors: a woman in her 30s in good health and CMV-seronegative. Each CDR3 is given with its conserved first and last residue. Fields, in order: V gene, clone size, D gene, J gene, CDR3 protein, CDR3 DNA. A D gene is named only where the DNA matches it firmly. The size entry is marked missing in some rows and otherwise reads once, few, many or a size class.

TRBV4-1	-	-	TRBJ2-1	CASSQVIRGRDNEQFF	TGCGCCAGCAGCCAAGTAATCCGCGGTAGAGACAATGAGCAGTTCTTC
TRBV29-1	-	-	TRBJ1-1	CSADPDDRRVPNTEAFF	TGCAGCGCCGACCCCGACGACAGGCGGGTACCGAACACTGAAGCTTTCTTT
TRBV5-1	-	-	TRBJ1-4	CASSRPGGGEKLFF	TGCGCCAGCAGCCGCCCCGGCGGAGGGGAAAAACTGTTTTTT
TRBV5-4	once	TRBD2	TRBJ2-1	CASSGGGGLFNEQFF	TGTGCCAGCAGCGGGGGGGGTGGACTCTTCAATGAGCAGTTCTTC
TRBV2	once	-	TRBJ1-1	CASSPPAVGAINTEAFF	TGTGCCAGCAGTCCCCCCGCGGTAGGGGCAATAAACACTGAAGCTTTCTTT
TRBV2	-	TRBD1	TRBJ2-1	CASDLQGELSYNEQFF	TGTGCCAGCGATTTACAGGGGGAGTTGTCCTACAATGAGCAGTTCTTC
TRBV15	-	TRBD1	TRBJ2-7	CATSRPGQGIHEQYF	TGTGCCACCAGCAGGCCGGGACAGGGTATTCACGAGCAGTACTTC
TRBV28	-	TRBD1	TRBJ1-5	CASEGAYQPQHF	TGTGCCAGCGAGGGGGCCTATCAGCCCCAGCATTTT
TRBV7-3	-	TRBD2	TRBJ2-5	CASSLSGGPQETQYF	TGTGCCAGCAGCTTAAGCGGGGGACCCCAAGAGACCCAGTACTTC
TRBV9	-	-	TRBJ2-2	CASSRDSNTGELFF	TGTGCCAGCAGCCGGGACTCCAACACCGGGGAGCTGTTTTTT
TRBV7-3	once	-	TRBJ1-2	CASSPAAGFNYGYTF	TGTGCCAGCAGCCCAGCGGCAGGCTTTAACTATGGCTACACCTTC
TRBV27	-	-	TRBJ1-1	CASSLTKIGALNTEAFF	TGTGCCAGCAGTTTAACGAAAATAGGGGCGCTGAACACTGAAGCTTTCTTT
TRBV10-3	-	TRBD1	TRBJ1-1	CAISSSGQGSQAFF	TGTGCCATCAGTTCGTCGGGACAGGGGTCCCAAGCTTTCTTT
TRBV6-5	-	-	TRBJ2-7	CASRTRGTSYEQYF	TGTGCCAGCAGGACCCGGGGGACCTCCTACGAGCAGTACTTC
TRBV5-1	-	-	TRBJ2-3	CASSLFPGEDTQYF	TGCGCCAGCAGCTTGTTTCCGGGGGAAGATACGCAGTATTTT
TRBV28	-	TRBD1	TRBJ2-2	CATVNRGPSGGELFF	TGTGCCACCGTCAACAGGGGGCCGTCGGGCGGGGAGCTGTTTTTT
TRBV10-3	-	TRBD2	TRBJ2-7	CAISVLAGVYEQYF	TGTGCCATCAGTGTATTAGCGGGAGTGTACGAGCAGTACTTC
TRBV6-1	-	-	TRBJ2-3	CASVPTVSTDTQYF	TGTGCCAGCGTACCGACAGTGAGCACAGATACGCAGTATTTT
TRBV9	-	TRBD1	TRBJ2-3	CASSPQASPTGGAANTQYF	TGTGCCAGCAGCCCCCAGGCATCCCCTACAGGGGGCGCCGCAAATACGCAGTATTTT
TRBV2	few	TRBD1	TRBJ1-1	CASSSDRANTEAFF	TGTGCCAGCAGTTCGGACAGGGCAAACACTGAAGCTTTCTTT
TRBV7-2	-	-	TRBJ1-2	CASSAEVIQRRGYTF	TGTGCCAGCAGCGCCGAGGTAATTCAGCGGCGGGGCTACACCTTC
TRBV15	-	TRBD1	TRBJ1-2	CATSRNPGQPSDGYTF	TGTGCCACCAGCAGGAACCCGGGACAGCCCTCGGATGGCTACACCTTC
TRBV6-1	-	-	TRBJ1-2	CASRTPGSIYGYTF	TGTGCCAGCAGGACTCCGGGATCAATCTATGGCTACACCTTC
TRBV7-9	-	-	TRBJ1-2	CASSSHQRSIYGYTF	TGTGCCAGCAGCTCGCACCAGCGATCCATCTATGGCTACACCTTC
TRBV27	few	-	TRBJ1-5	CASSLSAGPHF	TGTGCCAGCAGTTTATCGGCAGGGCCGCATTTT
TRBV7-9	few	-	TRBJ1-2	CASSSLQVNYGYTF	TGTGCCAGCAGCTCCTTACAGGTTAACTATGGCTACACCTTC
TRBV4-3	-	TRBD1	TRBJ1-1	CASSQDLITTGVRTEAFF	TGCGCCAGCAGCCAAGATCTCATTACGACAGGGGTCAGGACTGAAGCTTTCTTT
TRBV2	-	-	TRBJ2-3	CAALPGVGGTDTQYF	TGTGCCGCACTACCAGGCGTCGGGGGCACAGATACGCAGTATTTT
TRBV6-1	-	TRBD2	TRBJ2-3	CASILTSGSTDTQYF	TGTGCCAGCATTCTGACTAGCGGAAGTACAGATACGCAGTATTTT
TRBV9	few	-	TRBJ1-5	CASSRGSGQPQHF	TGTGCCAGCAGCAGGGGGTCAGGTCAGCCCCAGCATTTT
TRBV6-6	-	-	TRBJ1-5	CASSYSIGGQPQHF	TGTGCCAGCAGTTACTCGATCGGAGGGCAGCCCCAGCATTTT
TRBV5-1	-	TRBD1	TRBJ1-2	CASSYSTGEVYGYTF	TGCGCCAGCAGCTACTCTACAGGGGAGGTCTATGGCTACACCTTC
TRBV9	-	TRBD1	TRBJ2-3	CAGGTGDSTDTQYF	TGTGCCGGAGGGACAGGGGATAGCACAGATACGCAGTATTTT
TRBV9	-	TRBD1	TRBJ1-4	CASSITPGTGGMEKLFF	TGTGCCAGCAGCATCACTCCCGGGACAGGGGGTATGGAAAAACTGTTTTTT
TRBV28	-	-	TRBJ1-1	CASSLSGPGWVAFF	TGTGCCAGCAGTTTATCCGGACCAGGGTGGGTAGCTTTCTTT
TRBV6-1	-	-	TRBJ2-1	CASSEIILARDEQFF	TGTGCCAGCAGTGAAATAATCCTAGCTCGGGATGAGCAGTTCTTC
TRBV4-2	-	TRBD2	TRBJ2-2	CASSPGTSGRLAGELFF	TGTGCCAGCAGCCCCGGGACTAGCGGGAGGTTGGCCGGGGAGCTGTTTTTT
TRBV6-5	-	-	TRBJ1-5	CASSYTPNQPQHF	TGTGCCAGCAGTTACACTCCCAATCAGCCCCAGCATTTT
TRBV19	-	TRBD2	TRBJ2-4	CASSASGLAGSGIKNIQYF	TGTGCCAGTAGTGCCTCGGGACTAGCGGGATCCGGGATCAAAAACATTCAGTACTTC
TRBV7-9	-	-	TRBJ2-5	CASSPSLDEETQYF	TGTGCCAGCAGCCCCTCACTAGACGAAGAGACCCAGTACTTC
TRBV6-1	once	-	TRBJ1-2	CASSEEVGAFYGYTF	TGTGCCAGCAGTGAAGAGGTAGGGGCGTTCTATGGCTACACCTTC
TRBV19	-	TRBD1	TRBJ1-2	CASSIGQDSNYGYTF	TGTGCCAGTAGTATCGGACAGGATAGTAACTATGGCTACACCTTC
TRBV9	-	-	TRBJ1-3	CASSVSGVGNTIYF	TGTGCCAGCAGCGTATCAGGGGTCGGAAACACCATATATTTT
TRBV6-1	-	TRBD2	TRBJ2-2	CASTGRGVNTGELFF	TGTGCCAGCACCGGGCGGGGGGTGAACACCGGGGAGCTGTTTTTT
TRBV4-3	-	TRBD1	TRBJ1-2	CASSQAGGSFSYTF	TGCGCCAGCAGCCAAGCAGGGGGGTCCTTTAGCTACACCTTC
TRBV5-6	-	TRBD1	TRBJ2-7	CASSYGTVYEQYF	TGTGCCAGCAGCTACGGGACAGTCTATGAGCAGTACTTC
TRBV25-1	-	-	TRBJ1-4	CASSELRVSNEKLFF	TGTGCCAGCAGTGAATTGAGGGTCTCTAATGAAAAACTGTTTTTT
TRBV9	-	TRBD2	TRBJ2-3	CASSLGTRKDTQYF	TGTGCCAGCAGCCTAGGGACTAGGAAAGATACGCAGTATTTT
TRBV10-3	-	-	TRBJ2-3	CAISALPETSFPLVDTQYF	TGTGCCATCAGTGCCCTACCGGAGACTAGTTTCCCCCTCGTAGATACGCAGTATTTT
TRBV9	-	-	TRBJ1-1	CASSTHGGTEAFF	TGTGCCAGCAGCACCCACGGGGGCACTGAAGCTTTCTTT
TRBV7-3	-	-	TRBJ2-2	CASRSPANTGELFF	TGTGCCAGCAGGTCCCCGGCGAACACCGGGGAGCTGTTTTTT
TRBV5-1	-	-	TRBJ2-1	CASSLRDKETNEQFF	TGCGCCAGCAGCCTCCGGGACAAGGAAACCAATGAGCAGTTCTTC
TRBV9	-	TRBD2	TRBJ2-3	CASSDSGAGDTQYF	TGTGCCAGCAGCGATAGCGGGGCCGGAGATACGCAGTATTTT
TRBV19	few	-	TRBJ1-2	CASSTYLSGYTF	TGTGCCAGTAGTACCTATCTCTCAGGCTACACCTTC
TRBV7-2	-	-	TRBJ1-3	CASSPGVNGNTIYF	TGTGCCAGCAGCCCAGGGGTTAACGGAAACACCATATATTTT